This T cell receptor beta chain was sequenced for a study of cytomegalovirus exposure and HLA in healthy donors. On the study more broadly: An earlier analysis identified more than 95 million unique TCR beta sequences in approximately 170 million T cells. Broader study findings: Most TCR beta V segments were productive about 87% or about 30% of the time in an earlier analysis. A later analysis found that most CMV-associated TCR beta chains appeared HLA-restricted.

13 Jbeta primers and 60 Vbeta primers were used for the PCR. The data were produced by immunoSEQ multiplex PCR, yet TCRdb's version contains in-frame clones alone and is incomplete. Among some 120,000 clones listed, roughly 83% were seen once. As regards this clone: The antigen remains unidentified.

This TCR was recovered from a man between 18 and 29 years old in good health and CMV-seronegative. The source material was PBMCs.

The CDR3 is CASSSGGLAYEQYF. Here the CDR3 DNA reads TGCGCCAGCAGCTCGGGGGGACTAGCCTACGAGCAGTACTTC. The rearrangement joins TRBV5-1 to TRBJ2-7; 8 bases map to TRBD2. The CDR3 has 14 amino acids. The J segment lost 2 bases and the V segment lost 3 bases, leaving 4 bases of the junction unmatched. Looked up from germline, CDR1 is SGHRS and CDR2 is YFSETQ.